This TCR beta chain was identified in a study of blood T cell repertoires in COVID-19 (dated by TCRdb to the early 2020s). Turning to the overall study: Collaborator samples came from the United States, Italy and Spain and covered acute and convalescent phases of COVID-19. A freely available public database, intended as a resource for researchers studying the immune response to SARS-CoV-2, is where the repertoires were released. Subjects who had been exposed to COVID-19, were actively infected with it, or had recovered from it provided the deeply sampled blood TCRbeta repertoires that made up the dataset. HLA class I and class II types, where available, came from metadata supplied by the sample provider rather than from assay-based typing. The prospective study material was composed of cDNA or gDNA derived from T cells, B-cell-depleted T cells, or PBMCs. The samples were drawn from two sources: the first 160 participants of the ongoing ImmuneRACE study, and over 950 subjects contributed by 6 global collaborators. Nearly every sample came with metadata listing a de-identified subject ID, COVID-19 status, age in years and sex.

The collaborating institutions used their own protocols to collect whole blood in K2EDTA tubes. Collaborator samples were shipped for TCRbeta analysis as frozen whole blood, isolated PBMCs, or DNA extracted from either sample type. The research as a whole found: How much clinical and demographic metadata was included differed by source and by participant, and the metadata was provided uncurated.

The immunoSEQ Assay, a bias-controlled multiplex PCR, was used to amplify TCRbeta CDR3 regions from genomic DNA. On the authors' methods: Nucleated cell counts per sample were estimated from amplification of reference gene primers within the assay. To quantify the absolute abundance of each unique TCRbeta CDR3 rearrangement, sequence reads were collapsed and filtered. For each sample, productive Simpson clonality was calculated as the square root of Simpson's diversity index across productive rearrangements. This immuneACCESS table, as held by TCRdb, lists in-frame sequences with V and J called but not all clones. Of the missing ones, under half trace to an unresolved V gene in checked studies; the others have no known cause. That table supplies the V and J calls and clone size; D and trimming were determined from the DNA. This sample has some 150,000 clones in its table, and roughly four fifths of those were observed once. Of the sample, around 1.5% falls within the top ten clones.

For this chain, trimming is 1 base at the V end and 0 bases at the J end, and the number of junction bases without a gene match is 0. Including the terminal cysteine and phenylalanine, the CDR3 comprises 15 residues. CDR3 DNA is the only sequence kept; it has 45 bases, read in frame from the first base. The germline V gene (reference sequence) gives CDR1 as LNHDA and CDR2 as SQIVND. About this clone: Its antigen remains undetermined. The record has no base qualities; no much larger clone is one base away.

The receptor was isolated from a man older than 75 with acute or convalescent COVID-19. Sequenced sample: peripheral blood. The sequence links TRBV19 to TRBJ1-5, with 7 bases aligning to TRBD1. This receptor has the CDR3 CASSIGQGSNQPQHF. The DNA sequence is TGTGCCAGTAGTATAGGACAGGGTAGCAATCAGCCCCAGCATTTT. The reference TRBV19 and TRBJ1-5 proteins fill in what lies around the CDR3, so the full variable domain reads DGGITQSPKYLFRKEGQNVTLSCEQNLNHDAMYWYRQDPGQGLRLIYYSQIVNDFQKGDIAEGYSVSREKKESFPLTVTSAQKNPTAFYLCASSIGQGSNQPQHFGDGTRLSIL.